The 20 T cell receptor beta chains below were found in one sample sequenced in a study of blood T cell repertoires in COVID-19. Some clones are missing from TCRdb's copy, which holds only in-frame ones; the method was immunoSEQ multiplex PCR. The sample carries under 450,000 clones, about 90% recorded once. Sequencing was performed on PBMCs or T cells enriched from blood (not recorded which). Receptor source: a woman aged 25 to 39 who had recovered from COVID-19.

The V and J genes are TRBV11-2 and TRBJ2-2; TRBD2 might be the D (7 bases). The ends were cut back, 1 base at V and 3 bases at J, with 21 bases in the middle. CDR3 length equals 19 residues. Germline CDR1 reads SGHAT; CDR2 reads FQNNGV. DNA for the CDR3: TGTGCCAGCAGCTTAGTACAACTTTGGGGGGGCAAGGACACCGGGGAGCTGTTTTTT. This translates into CASSLVQLWGGKDTGELFF.

The DNA for the CDR3 is TGTGCCAGCAGCGTACGAGCTGGAAACACCATATATTTT. Translation: CASSVRAGNTIYF. J is TRBJ1-3 and V is TRBV9; no clear D gene. The germline V gene has CDR1 SGDLS and CDR2 YYNGEE. V lost 1 base and J lost 2, with 4 bases in between. This CDR3 has 13 residues.

This clone was counted a few times. The chain uses TRBV3-1 (or the pseudogene TRBV3-2) and TRBJ1-5, with TRBD1 matching over 9 bases. Trimming removed 4 bases from V and 3 bases from J; junction bases left unmatched: 4. The CDR3 is 15 residues long. In germline, CDR1 is LGHDT, CDR2 YNNKEL (reference sequence). CDR3 protein: CASSRGTGNNQPQHF. As DNA, the CDR3 is TGTGCCAGCAGCCGAGGGACAGGGAACAATCAGCCCCAGCATTTT.

This clone was counted between two and nine times. The CDR3 region has the DNA TGTGCCAGCACCACCGCTAGCGGGATGTCCTACAATGAGCAGTTCTTC. Its protein product is CASTTASGMSYNEQFF. The chain recombines TRBV5-4 with TRBJ2-1; 9 bases agree with TRBD2. The CDR3 covers 16 residues. The germline V gene encodes CDR1 SGHNT and CDR2 YYREEE (reference sequence). J gave up 1 base and V 6 bases, and 8 bases lay outside the gene matches.

This chain joins TRBV6-2 or TRBV6-3 and TRBJ2-5, with TRBD2 matching 8 bases. J lost 7 bases, V lost 5 bases, and 6 bases had no gene match. The CDR3 totals 13 residues. Per the germline V gene, CDR1 is MNHEY and CDR2 is SVGEGT. As DNA, the CDR3 is TGTGCCAGCAGTACGGGACTAGTCGGGACCCAGTACTTC. This codes for CASSTGLVGTQYF.

This chain uses TRBV3-1 (or the pseudogene TRBV3-2) with TRBJ1-1; 10 bases are shared with TRBD1. The CDR3 spans 16 residues. Germline V CDR1 and CDR2: LGHDT, YNNKEL (reference sequence). The J segment lost 3 bases and the V segment lost 4 bases, leaving 8 bases of the junction unmatched. The CDR3 loop reads CASSPLTGTGDTEAFF. Here the CDR3 DNA reads TGTGCCAGCAGCCCGTTGACCGGGACAGGGGACACTGAAGCTTTCTTT.

The chain joins TRBV18 to TRBJ1-1; tentatively, D is TRBD1 (6 bases). The V end lost 3 bases, the J end lost 12 bases, and 14 bases lay between the germline ends. Germline assignment: CDR1 KGHSH and CDR2 LQKENI. The CDR3 runs to 12 residues. The CDR3 protein is CASSPLRGDTFF. DNA for the CDR3: TGTGCCAGCTCACCTCTCAGGGGCGATACTTTCTTT.

In its sample, this clone was seen a few times. J is TRBJ1-6 and V is TRBV5-6, with a weak D call TRBD1 (6 bases). V dropped 0 bases and J dropped 9 bases, with 13 bases sitting between them. This CDR3 region has 15 residues. The germline CDR1 and CDR2 sequences are SGHDT and YYEEEE. In nucleotides, the CDR3 is TGTGCCAGCAGCTTGGAGAACAGGGACGGTTCACCCCTCCACTTT. Protein product: CASSLENRDGSPLHF. The full variable domain, its missing parts supplied by reference TRBV5-6 and TRBJ1-6, is DAGVTQSPTHLIKTRGQQVTLRCSPKSGHDTVSWYQQALGQGPQFIFQYYEEEERQRGNFPDRFSGHQFPNYSSELNVNALLLGDSALYLCASSLENRDGSPLHFGNGTRLTVT.

This rearrangement joins TRBV15 to TRBJ1-4; D may be TRBD1 (5 bases). Trimming cost V 4 bases and J 8 bases, with 14 bases left between them. The CDR3 extends over 14 amino acids. Germline V gives CDR1 LNHNV, CDR2 YYDKDF (reference sequence). The CDR3 bases are TGTGCCACCAGCACTCAGGGAGCGGGGGAAAAACTGTTTTTT. Protein product: CATSTQGAGEKLFF.

This chain uses TRBV5-4 with TRBJ1-4, with TRBD1 matching over 9 bases. J was trimmed by 8 bases and V by 4 bases; bases with no gene match: 9. This CDR3 is built from 15 residues. The V gene's germline CDR1 is SGHNT and CDR2 YYREEE (reference sequence). CDR3 amino acids: CASSLKQGAPEKLFF. Here the CDR3 DNA reads TGTGCCAGCAGCCTTAAACAGGGGGCTCCCGAAAAACTGTTTTTT. The variable domain in full, completed from reference TRBV5-4 and TRBJ1-4, reads ETGVTQSPTHLIKTRGQQVTLRCSSQSGHNTVSWYQQALGQGPQFIFQYYREEENGRGNFPPRFSGLQFPNYSSELNVNALELDDSALYLCASSLKQGAPEKLFFGSGTQLSVL.

CDR3 nucleotides: TGTGCCAGCAGGGGACTAGCGGGGGTAACTAGCACAGATACGCAGTATTTT. As protein: CASRGLAGVTSTDTQYF. The V and J genes are TRBV2 and TRBJ2-3; 14 positions agree with TRBD2. V gave up 6 bases and J gave up 0 bases; unmatched junction bases: 5. The CDR3 consists of 17 residues. Germline values: CDR1 SNHLY, CDR2 FYNNEI.

The chain combines TRBV11-2 with TRBJ2-7; D perhaps matches TRBD2 (5 bases). V lost 0 bases to trimming and J lost 0 bases, with 12 bases between them. There are 16 residues in the CDR3. Germline V gene lookup returns CDR1 SGHAT and CDR2 FQNNGV. The CDR3 coding sequence is TGTGCCAGCAGCTTAGAGGGCGGGCTTAGCTCCTACGAGCAGTACTTC. Translation gives CASSLEGGLSSYEQYF.

The V and J genes are TRBV28 and TRBJ1-2, with D unclear. Germline values: CDR1 MDHEN, CDR2 SYDVKM. V was clipped by 5 bases and J by 8 bases, with 18 bases between them. This CDR3 comprises 14 residues. CDR3 nucleotide sequence: TGTGCCAGCAGTACAATAACAATTTCCCTGGGCTACACCTTC. Amino acids: CASSTITISLGYTF.

V is TRBV29-1 and J is TRBJ2-3; D is perhaps TRBD1 (6 bases). Between the trimmed V and J ends, which lost 6 bases and 3 bases, there was a span of 13 bases. Germline V lookup: CDR1 SQVTM, CDR2 ANQGSEA. The CDR3 spans 13 residues. The CDR3 nucleotides are TGCAGCGTGGCTGGCAGGGGTACAGATACGCAGTATTTT. This gives the protein CSVAGRGTDTQYF.

V is TRBV7-6 and J is TRBJ2-7; 7 bases map to TRBD1. This CDR3 contains 15 residues. J was trimmed by 3 bases and V by 5 bases; bases with no gene match: 10. CDR1 SGHVS and CDR2 FNYEAQ come from the germline V gene. CDR3 protein: CASSPGTDLIYEQYF. For the CDR3, the DNA is TGTGCCAGCAGCCCCGGGACAGATCTTATCTACGAGCAGTACTTC.

V gene TRBV7-2 combines with J gene TRBJ2-7; possible D gene TRBD1, 5 bases. CDR1 and CDR2 (germline): SGHTA, FQGNSA. With 2 bases removed from V and 2 bases from J, the gap between germline ends came to 10 bases. This CDR3 comprises 14 residues. CDR3 amino acids: CASSLYWGPYEQYF. The CDR3 nucleotides read TGTGCCAGCAGCTTATATTGGGGCCCCTACGAGCAGTACTTC.

In its sample, this clone was seen a few times. This sequence joins TRBV7-9 and TRBJ1-2, with unresolved D. Trimming took 5 bases from V and 8 from J, leaving 24 bases between them. There are 16 residues in the CDR3. The germline gives CDR1 SEHNR, CDR2 FQNEAQ (reference sequence). The CDR3 is CASSPRVTTSRRGYTF. CDR3 nucleotide sequence: TGTGCCAGCAGCCCCCGAGTTACGACTTCGCGGCGGGGCTACACCTTC.

This chain connects TRBV6-5 to TRBJ1-5, with TRBD1 matching over 7 bases. Germline V gene sequence: CDR1 MNHEY, CDR2 SVGAGI. The CDR3 has 14 residues. V was clipped by 5 bases and J by 5 bases; unmatched bases: 6. As DNA, the CDR3 is TGTGCCAGCAGTCCGACAGGGAAGTATCAGCCCCAGCATTTT. This codes for CASSPTGKYQPQHF.

The genes are TRBV7-2 and TRBJ2-1, with 7 bases that match TRBD1. The CDR3 spans 15 residues. V was clipped by 5 bases and J by 3 bases; unmatched bases: 7. CDR1 is SGHTA, CDR2 FQGNSA, per germline. The CDR3 nucleotides read TGTGCCAGCAGCGCGGACAGGTCCGACTACAATGAGCAGTTCTTC. Its translation: CASSADRSDYNEQFF.

V is TRBV5-1 and J is TRBJ1-1, with D unresolved. This CDR3 contains 13 residues. Germline V gene data show CDR1 as SGHRS and CDR2 as YFSETQ. Trimming removed 2 bases from V and 4 bases from J, with 9 bases in between. CDR3 loop: CASSFTRGTEAFF. CDR3 nucleotides: TGCGCCAGCAGCTTCACCCGGGGCACTGAAGCTTTCTTT.